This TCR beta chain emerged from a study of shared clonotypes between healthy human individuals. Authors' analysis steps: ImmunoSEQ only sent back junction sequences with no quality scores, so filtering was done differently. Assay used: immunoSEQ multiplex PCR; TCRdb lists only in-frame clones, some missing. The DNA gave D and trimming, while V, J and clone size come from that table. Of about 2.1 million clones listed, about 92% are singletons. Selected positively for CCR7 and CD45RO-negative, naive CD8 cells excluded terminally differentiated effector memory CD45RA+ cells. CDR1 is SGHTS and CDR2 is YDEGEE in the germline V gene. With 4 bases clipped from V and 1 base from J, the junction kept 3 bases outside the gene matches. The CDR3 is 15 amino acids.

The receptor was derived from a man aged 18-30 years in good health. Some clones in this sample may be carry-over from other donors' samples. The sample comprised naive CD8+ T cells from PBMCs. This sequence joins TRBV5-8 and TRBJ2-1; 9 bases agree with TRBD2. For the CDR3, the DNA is TGTGCCAGCAGCGAGGGACTAGCTTCCTACAATGAGCAGTTCTTC. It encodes CASSEGLASYNEQFF. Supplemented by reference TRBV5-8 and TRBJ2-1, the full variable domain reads EAGVTQSPTHLIKTRGQQATLRCSPISGHTSVYWYQQALGLGLQFLLWYDEGEERNRGNFPPRFSGRQFPNYSSELNVNALELEDSALYLCASSEGLASYNEQFFGPGTRLTVL.